This TCR beta chain was obtained from a study of T cell repertoires in cytomegalovirus infection. Using its own MiXCR run on the reads, TCRdb lists one record per CDR3 protein. This table has around 300,000 distinct CDR3 sequences, about 20% appearing once. As for this clonotype: Its antigen remains unknown.

The TCR comes from a human donor in good health (CMV status not recorded). Some clones in this sample may be carry-over from other donors' samples. Sequencing was performed on cultured PBMCs, taken from culture after CMV antigen stimulation.

CDR3 protein: CSSTQYRDISVYEQYF. The CDR3 DNA is TGCAGTTCTACTCAATACCGGGACATCTCCGTCTACGAGCAGTACTTC. V and J are TRBV20-1 and TRBJ2-7; D might be TRBD1 (6 bases). The CDR3 sequence is 16 residues long. The V end was cut by 8 bases, the J end by 3 bases, with 26 bases between. Looked up from germline, CDR1 is DFQATT and CDR2 is SNEGSKA (reference sequence).